Presented here are 2 T cell receptor beta chains from one specimen sequenced in a study of CD8+CD57+ T cells in acquired aplastic anemia. The use of genomic DNA as template underpinned the TCR beta VDJ and CDR3 profiling. TCRdb analysed the reads with MiXCR anew, one entry per CDR3 protein. The sample has about 160,000 distinct CDR3 sequences, 40% to 60% seen once; the top ten hold about 31%. In patients chosen for sequencing, flow cytometry had shown CD8+CD57+ cell expansion. The specimen was sorted CD4+, CD8+, or CD8+CD57+ T cells (not recorded which) from PBMCs. Source of these receptors: a human donor with aplastic anemia.

This clonotype was counted many times. The rearrangement links TRBV20-1 to TRBJ2-3; 14 bases are a match to TRBD2. V dropped 0 bases and J dropped 1; count of bases not matched to a gene: 12. CDR1 is DFQATT, CDR2 SNEGSKA, per germline (reference sequence). There are 20 residues in the CDR3. The chain's CDR3 is CSARDVPGLAGGSGTDTQYF. In DNA form, the CDR3 reads TGCAGTGCTAGAGATGTACCCGGACTAGCGGGAGGTAGCGGCACAGATACGCAGTATTTT.

This clonotype was picked up many times. The J gene is TRBJ2-7, the V gene TRBV25-1; TRBD2 agrees at 9 bases. Germline CDR1 and CDR2: MGHDK and SYGVNS. Trimming cost V 9 bases and J 3 bases; bases outside gene matches: 12. The CDR3 has 15 amino acids. In nucleotides, the CDR3 is TGTGCCAGTGGAGGAAGCGGGAGGTACTACTACGAGCAGTACTTC. Its protein is CASGGSGRYYYEQYF.